Following are 15 T cell receptor beta chains from one sample sequenced in a study of blood T cell repertoires in COVID-19. This table comes from immunoSEQ multiplex PCR, and its TCRdb copy is limited to in-frame clones, with some not included. The sample consists of about 80,000 clones, approximately 83% of them appearing once. Sequenced material: peripheral blood. These receptors all come from a human donor in a cohort sampled during active COVID-19.

This chain joins TRBV5-1 and TRBJ1-6; 9 bases align to TRBD1. CDR3 length equals 18 residues. The germline V gene has CDR1 SGHRS and CDR2 YFSETQ. V dropped 2 bases and J dropped 7; count of bases not matched to a gene: 13. The CDR3 loop is CASSFTYRDRVGNSPLHF. For the CDR3, the DNA is TGCGCCAGCAGCTTCACCTACCGGGACAGGGTCGGGAATTCACCCCTCCACTTT.

V usage is TRBV19 and J usage is TRBJ2-7; D uncertain. V lost 4 bases and J lost 2, with 9 bases in between. The CDR3 sequence is 13 residues long. CDR1 is LNHDA and CDR2 is SQIVND in the germline V gene (reference sequence). This CDR3 reads CASSSQQAYEQYF. The CDR3 nucleotides are TGTGCCAGTAGTAGTCAGCAGGCCTACGAGCAGTACTTC.

The chain joins TRBV7-2 to TRBJ2-3; TRBD2 agrees at 9 bases. Germline V gene lookup returns CDR1 SGHTA and CDR2 FQGNSA. J was trimmed by 0 bases and V by 3 bases; bases with no gene match: 1. This CDR3 has 15 amino acids. The CDR3 DNA reads TGTGCCAGCAGCTTCCTAGCGGGGAGCACAGATACGCAGTATTTT. Translating gives CASSFLAGSTDTQYF.

This rearrangement joins TRBV6-5 to TRBJ1-5; tentatively, D is TRBD1 (6 bases). Germline loops: CDR1 MNHEY, CDR2 SVGAGI. There are 15 residues in the CDR3. The V and J ends lost 5 bases and 7 bases respectively, with 18 bases between them. The CDR3, as DNA: TGTGCCAGCAGTAGGGCAGGGGCGGCGGGCCAGCCCCAGCATTTT. This gives the protein CASSRAGAAGQPQHF.

CDR3: CASSLISSSGANVLTF. Here the CDR3 DNA reads TGTGCCAGCAGCTTAATCAGTTCCTCTGGGGCCAACGTCCTGACTTTC. V gene TRBV7-3 combines with J gene TRBJ2-6, with D unclear. The CDR3 covers 16 residues. V lost 1 base and J lost 0, with 7 bases in between. Germline V gene sequence: CDR1 SGHTA, CDR2 FQGTGA.

CDR3 nucleotide sequence: TGTGCCAGCAGCTTAGTTGCTGGCGGGAACACTGAAGCTTTCTTT. Amino acids: CASSLVAGGNTEAFF. The chain combines TRBV11-3 with TRBJ1-1; no definite D call. V was trimmed by 1 base and J by 1 base, leaving 10 bases between them. The CDR3 runs 15 residues. CDR1 is SGHNT and CDR2 is YENEEA in the germline V gene.

The V and J genes are TRBV11-1 and TRBJ2-1, with 11 bases aligning to TRBD2. The trim removed 5 bases at V and 2 bases at J, leaving 2 bases unmatched. The CDR3 has 15 amino acids. Germline CDR1 and CDR2: SGHAT and FQDESV (reference sequence). The CDR3 spells CASSGLAGAYNEQFF. The CDR3 DNA is TGTGCCAGCAGCGGACTAGCGGGCGCCTACAATGAGCAGTTCTTC. The entire variable domain, with the rest obtained from reference TRBV11-1 and TRBJ2-1, is as follows: EAEVAQSPRYKITEKSQAVAFWCDPISGHATLYWYRQILGQGPELLVQFQDESVVDDSQLPKDRFSAERLKGVDSTLKIQPAELGDSAMYLCASSGLAGAYNEQFFGPGTRLTVL.

V usage is TRBV10-2 and J usage is TRBJ1-3; TRBD1 matches at 7 bases. The CDR3 runs to 15 residues. Germline lookup yields CDR1 WSHSY and CDR2 SAAADI. J lost 3 bases, V lost 0 bases, and 2 bases had no gene match. CDR3 protein: CASSESAGGGNTIYF. The CDR3 nucleotides are TGCGCCAGCAGTGAGTCGGCAGGGGGTGGAAACACCATATATTTT.

This rearrangement joins TRBV30 to TRBJ1-4, with no clear D. The germline V gene encodes CDR1 GTSNPN and CDR2 SVGIG (reference sequence). The germline V and J ends were trimmed by 0 bases and 4 bases, with 9 bases remaining between them. CDR3 length: 14 residues. The DNA for the CDR3 is TGTGCCTGGAGTGTCGGGGTGGGTAATGAAAAACTGTTTTTT. Its translation is CAWSVGVGNEKLFF.

This rearrangement joins TRBV5-1 to TRBJ2-5; 10 nucleotides match TRBD2. The CDR3 has 16 residues. V lost 5 bases to trimming and J lost 5 bases; unmatched junction nucleotides: 12. Germline assignment: CDR1 SGHRS and CDR2 YFSETQ. CDR3 sequence (DNA): TGCGCCAGCAGTCCGGGGGAGCTAGCGGGAGTTGAGACCCAGTACTTC. Translated, it gives CASSPGELAGVETQYF.

The rearrangement uses TRBV5-1 and TRBJ2-6; D remains ambiguous. The CDR3 is 15 amino acids. V lost 0 bases and J 0 bases, leaving 4 bases between the germline ends. Germline V lookup: CDR1 SGHRS, CDR2 YFSETQ. CDR3 in amino acids: CASSLVVSGANVLTF. The CDR3 region has the DNA TGCGCCAGCAGCTTGGTAGTCTCTGGGGCCAACGTCCTGACTTTC. Variable domain in full (rest from reference TRBV5-1 and TRBJ2-6): KAGVTQTPRYLIKTRGQQVTLSCSPISGHRSVSWYQQTPGQGLQFLFEYFSETQRNKGNFPGRFSGRQFSNSRSEMNVSTLELGDSALYLCASSLVVSGANVLTFGAGSRLTVL.

This chain links TRBV12-3 or TRBV12-4 with TRBJ1-2; D might be TRBD1 (5 bases). This CDR3 has 12 amino acids. V was trimmed by 3 bases and J by 6 bases, leaving 8 bases between them. The CDR3 DNA reads as TGTGCCAGCAGTTTTTCAGGGCATGGCTACACCTTC. Amino acids: CASSFSGHGYTF.

The J gene is TRBJ2-3, the V gene TRBV7-3, with D tentatively TRBD2 (5 bases). The V end was cut by 5 bases, the J end by 4 bases, with 10 bases between. The germline CDR1 and CDR2 sequences are SGHTA and FQGTGA. The CDR3 covers 13 residues. The CDR3 DNA follows: TGTGCCAGCAGCCCCTCACTAGCAGATACGCAGTATTTT. This translates into CASSPSLADTQYF. Filled out from reference TRBV7-3 and TRBJ2-3, the complete variable domain reads GAGVSQTPSNKVTEKGKYVELRCDPISGHTALYWYRQSLGQGPEFLIYFQGTGAADDSGLPNDRFFAVRPEGSVSTLKIQRTERGDSAVYLCASSPSLADTQYFGPGTRLTVL.

This sequence joins TRBV7-2 and TRBJ1-5, with TRBD1 matching 7 bases. CDR3 length equals 13 residues. The germline V gene encodes CDR1 SGHTA and CDR2 FQGNSA. V gave up 5 bases and J gave up 7 bases; unmatched junction bases: 5. CDR3 sequence (DNA): TGTGCCAGCAGCCGAGACAGGGTCCAGCCCCAGCATTTT. Its protein product is CASSRDRVQPQHF.

The CDR3 loop is CASSVAAGHSTDTQYF. The CDR3, as DNA: TGTGCCAGCAGCGTAGCGGCGGGGCATAGCACAGATACGCAGTATTTT. J is TRBJ2-3 and V is TRBV9; D possibly corresponds to TRBD2 (6 bases). Between the trimmed V and J ends, which lost 0 bases and 0 bases, there was a span of 11 bases. The CDR3 contains 16 residues. Germline V gene sequence: CDR1 SGDLS, CDR2 YYNGEE.